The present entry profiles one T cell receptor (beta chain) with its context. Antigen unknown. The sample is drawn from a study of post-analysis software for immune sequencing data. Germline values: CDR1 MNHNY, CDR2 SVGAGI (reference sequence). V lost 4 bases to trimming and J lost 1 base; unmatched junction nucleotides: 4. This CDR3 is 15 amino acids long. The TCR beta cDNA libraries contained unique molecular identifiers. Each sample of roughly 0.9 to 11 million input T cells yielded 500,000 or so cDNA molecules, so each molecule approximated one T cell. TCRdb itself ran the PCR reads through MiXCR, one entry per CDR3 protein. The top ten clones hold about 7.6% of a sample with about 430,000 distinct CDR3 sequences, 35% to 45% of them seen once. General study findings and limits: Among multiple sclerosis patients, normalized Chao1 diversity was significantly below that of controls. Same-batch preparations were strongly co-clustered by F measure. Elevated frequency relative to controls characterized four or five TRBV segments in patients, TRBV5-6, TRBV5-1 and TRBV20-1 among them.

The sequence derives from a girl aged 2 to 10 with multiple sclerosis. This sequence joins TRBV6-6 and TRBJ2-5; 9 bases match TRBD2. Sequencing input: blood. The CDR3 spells CASSLASGTQETQYF. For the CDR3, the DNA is TGTGCCAGCAGTTTGGCTAGCGGGACCCAAGAGACCCAGTACTTC.